A single sample is the source of the 22 T cell receptor beta chains below, sequenced in a study of cytomegalovirus exposure and HLA in healthy donors. A multiplex PCR was run with 60 Vbeta primers and 13 Jbeta primers. The repertoire was sequenced with immunoSEQ multiplex PCR; TCRdb's copy has only in-frame clones and lacks some. The profile shows about 100,000 clones, around four fifths of them singletons. The sequenced material came from PBMCs. The receptors shown here come from a man in his forties or fifties in good health and CMV-seropositive.

This chain joins TRBV5-4 and TRBJ2-2; no firm D call. This CDR3 is built from 14 residues. V lost 0 bases to trimming and J lost 4 bases, with 7 bases between them. Germline V gene sequence: CDR1 SGHNT, CDR2 YYREEE (reference sequence). CDR3 region: CASSLGPSTGELFF. For the CDR3, the DNA is TGTGCCAGCAGCTTGGGGCCGTCCACCGGGGAGCTGTTTTTT.

V gene TRBV5-1 combines with J gene TRBJ1-6; no definite D call. Germline values: CDR1 SGHRS, CDR2 YFSETQ. V gave up 3 bases and J gave up 10 bases, with 11 bases separating them. CDR3 length equals 13 residues. This chain's CDR3 is CASSSNSESPLHF. DNA for the CDR3: TGCGCCAGCAGCTCGAACTCGGAGTCACCCCTCCACTTT.

The chain recombines TRBV7-9 with TRBJ1-4; D not certain. Germline loops: CDR1 SEHNR, CDR2 FQNEAQ (reference sequence). V was clipped by 2 bases and J by 8 bases, with 15 bases between them. The CDR3 is made up of 15 amino acids. CDR3 in DNA: TGTGCCAGCAGCTTATTTCCAGCGGGATTCGAAAAACTGTTTTTT. This translates into CASSLFPAGFEKLFF.

This chain links TRBV15 with TRBJ2-7; 10 nucleotides align to TRBD2. Germline CDR1 is LNHNV and CDR2 is YYDKDF (reference sequence). The CDR3 is 14 residues long. Unmatched junction bases numbered 6, after V lost 6 bases and J lost 4 bases. CDR3: CATSISGGAYEQYF. CDR3 DNA: TGTGCCACCAGTATAAGCGGGGGGGCTTACGAGCAGTACTTC.

The rearrangement joins TRBV7-7 to TRBJ1-2, with 7 bases fitting TRBD1. Unmatched junction bases numbered 8, after V lost 3 bases and J lost 4 bases. Germline values: CDR1 SSHAT, CDR2 FNYEAQ (reference sequence). The CDR3 length is 15 residues. The CDR3 here is CASSLRGDRRYGYTF. In DNA form, the CDR3 reads TGTGCCAGCAGCTTGAGGGGGGACAGACGCTATGGCTACACCTTC.

This clone has just one count. The chain employs TRBV27 and TRBJ1-4, with a tentative D call TRBD1 (5 bases). Trimming cost V 3 bases and J 8 bases, with 10 bases left between them. The germline V gene has CDR1 MNHEY and CDR2 SMNVEV (reference sequence). CDR3 length: 13 residues. The CDR3 sequence: CASSFLDREKLFF. The CDR3, as DNA: TGTGCCAGCAGTTTCCTCGACAGAGAAAAACTGTTTTTT.

This chain links TRBV30 with TRBJ1-5; D call uncertain. The germline V gene has CDR1 GTSNPN and CDR2 SVGIG (reference sequence). The CDR3 extends over 14 amino acids. The V and J ends lost 0 bases and 7 bases respectively, with 13 bases between them. CDR3 nucleotide sequence: TGTGCCTGGAGTGTATCCGGGGATGGGCAGCCCCAGCATTTT. Residues: CAWSVSGDGQPQHF. The variable domain in full, completed from reference TRBV30 and TRBJ1-5, reads SQTIHQWPATLVQPVGSPLSLECTVEGTSNPNLYWYRQAAGRGLQLLFYSVGIGQISSEVPQNLSASRPQDRQFILSSKKLLLSDSGFYLCAWSVSGDGQPQHFGDGTRLSIL.

The chain has TRBV30 and TRBJ2-2; the match to TRBD2 covers 7 bases. The CDR3 is made up of 16 amino acids. Germline V gives CDR1 GTSNPN, CDR2 SVGIG (reference sequence). The J segment lost 0 bases and the V segment lost 5 bases, leaving 9 bases of the junction unmatched. In DNA, the CDR3 is TGTGCCTGGGTTGGGGAGGGGCCTACGAACACCGGGGAGCTGTTTTTT. It is translated as CAWVGEGPTNTGELFF.

The rearrangement joins TRBV29-1 to TRBJ2-2, with 8 positions matching TRBD2. V shed 6 bases, J shed 0 bases, and the junction held 6 bases outside the gene matches. The CDR3 is 15 amino acids. Germline V CDR1 and CDR2: SQVTM, ANQGSEA. The CDR3 is CSVVTRGANTGELFF. CDR3 nucleotides: TGCAGCGTCGTCACGCGGGGGGCGAACACCGGGGAGCTGTTTTTT.

The chain is built from TRBV18 and TRBJ2-1; TRBD1 matches 9 bases. This CDR3 has 14 residues. V lost 5 bases, J lost 7 bases, and 6 bases stayed unmatched. Germline V CDR1 and CDR2: KGHSH, LQKENI. In DNA, the CDR3 is TGTGCCAGCTCAACACAGGGGGCTGGAAATGAGCAGTTCTTC. This encodes CASSTQGAGNEQFF.

Only one count was recorded for this clone. The gene calls are TRBV7-9 and TRBJ1-3; tentative D call: TRBD1 (5 bases). The V end lost 4 bases, the J end lost 2 bases, and 12 bases lay between the germline ends. CDR1 SEHNR and CDR2 FQNEAQ come from the germline V gene (reference sequence). The CDR3 runs 15 residues. In nucleotides, the CDR3 is TGTGCCAGCAGCTCCCTACAGGTTGCTGGAAACACCATATATTTT. Its translation is CASSSLQVAGNTIYF.

The chain has TRBV27 and TRBJ1-1, with a weak D call TRBD1 (6 bases). V lost 2 bases, J lost 7 bases, and 11 bases lay in between. The germline V gene has CDR1 MNHEY and CDR2 SMNVEV (reference sequence). The CDR3 totals 13 residues. CDR3 in DNA: TGTGCCAGCAGTTTACGGGGGGCAGTTGAAGCTTTCTTT. This translates into CASSLRGAVEAFF.

The V gene is TRBV6-5, the J gene TRBJ1-6; 7 bases are shared with TRBD1. With 6 bases clipped from V and 9 bases from J, the junction kept 5 bases outside the gene matches. Germline CDR1 reads MNHEY; CDR2 reads SVGAGI. The CDR3 is made up of 13 amino acids. This chain's CDR3 is CASRRQGRSPLHF. The CDR3 region has the DNA TGTGCCAGCAGACGACAGGGTCGTTCACCCCTCCACTTT.

The gene calls are TRBV6-1 and TRBJ2-5; tentative D call: TRBD2 (5 bases). The V and J ends lost 7 bases and 6 bases respectively, with 12 bases between them. The CDR3 spans 12 residues. From germline, CDR1 is MNHNS and CDR2 SASEGT. The CDR3: CASTREWKTQYF. The DNA for the CDR3 is TGTGCCAGCACTCGGGAATGGAAGACCCAGTACTTC.

This CDR3 reads CASRLGTGYGYTF. Written as DNA, the CDR3 is TGTGCCAGCCGGCTTGGGACAGGATATGGCTACACCTTC. This sequence joins TRBV6-5 and TRBJ1-2; 8 bases are shared with TRBD1. Germline V lookup: CDR1 MNHEY, CDR2 SVGAGI. This CDR3 has 13 residues. V was pared by 8 bases and J by 5 bases, with 7 bases of the junction left unmatched.

The chain links TRBV28 to TRBJ1-5; D unclear. The germline V and J ends were trimmed by 2 bases and 0 bases, with 5 bases remaining between them. The CDR3 runs to 14 residues. Germline V gene data show CDR1 as MDHEN and CDR2 as SYDVKM. CDR3 sequence: CASSLPGSNQPQHF. The CDR3 DNA reads TGTGCCAGCAGTTTACCCGGTAGCAATCAGCCCCAGCATTTT.

There are a few counts of this clone. One end of the junction is discordant with germline, which a read error may explain. The CDR3 bases are TGTGCCAGCTCAACAGGGATTGATCAGCCCCAGAATTTT. Translation gives CASSTGIDQPQNF. This chain links TRBV18 with TRBJ1-5; tentative D call: TRBD1 (6 bases). Germline lookup yields CDR1 KGHSH and CDR2 LQKENI. The CDR3 contains 13 residues.

This clone was observed a few times. This chain uses TRBV5-5 with TRBJ2-7, with D uncertain. The CDR3 contains 11 residues. V lost 4 bases to trimming and J lost 4 bases, with 6 bases between them. Germline CDR1 is SGHKS and CDR2 is YYEKEE (reference sequence). The CDR3 reads CASSPSYEQYF. The DNA of the CDR3 is TGTGCCAGCAGCCCGAGTTACGAGCAGTACTTC. Looking up the rest from reference TRBV5-5 and TRBJ2-7 gives the full variable domain: DAGVTQSPTHLIKTRGQQVTLRCSPISGHKSVSWYQQVLGQGPQFIFQYYEKEERGRGNFPDRFSARQFPNYSSELNVNALLLGDSALYLCASSPSYEQYFGPGTRLTVT.

This chain uses TRBV6-5 with TRBJ2-2, with D maybe TRBD2 (6 bases). Trimming cost V 6 bases and J 4 bases, with 15 bases left between them. This CDR3 spans 15 amino acids. Germline assignment: CDR1 MNHEY and CDR2 SVGAGI. CDR3 nucleotide sequence: TGTGCCAGCAGCCGCACCGGGAGTTCCACCGGGGAGCTGTTTTTT. Amino acid sequence: CASSRTGSSTGELFF.

The rearrangement uses TRBV15 and TRBJ1-2; tentative D call: TRBD1 (5 bases). The CDR3 loop spans 13 amino acids. Germline assignment: CDR1 LNHNV and CDR2 YYDKDF (reference sequence). Trimming shortened V by 0 bases and J by 6 bases, and 8 bases separated the two germline ends. DNA for the CDR3: TGTGCCACCAGCAGAGATCGGGGGGATGGCTACACCTTC. Its translation: CATSRDRGDGYTF.

This chain joins TRBV2 and TRBJ2-7; 10 bases are a match to TRBD2. The V and J ends lost 5 bases and 1 base, in that order; junction bases with no gene match: 5. CDR1 is SNHLY, CDR2 FYNNEI, per germline. The CDR3 loop spans 15 amino acids. The CDR3 bases are TGTGCCAGCAGTACTACTAGCGGGACTTCCTACGAGCAGTACTTC. Translation: CASSTTSGTSYEQYF.

The rearrangement links TRBV11-1 to TRBJ2-7; D gene ambiguous. Germline V gene lookup returns CDR1 SGHAT and CDR2 FQDESV (reference sequence). Trimming left V 5 bases short and J 3 bases short, with 14 bases between. The CDR3 spans 14 residues. The CDR3, as DNA: TGTGCCAGCAGCCAAACACAGCTACTCTACGAGCAGTACTTC. Amino acid sequence: CASSQTQLLYEQYF.